This T cell receptor beta chain was obtained from a study of identical twins. Points from the study as a whole: Zero-insertion results could be subject to partial confounding by invariant MAIT and iNKT cells. The study reached conclusions through statistical analysis that was cross-sectional, not following the same donors. The study found excess low generation probability among twin-shared out-of-frame alpha sequences.

A universal primer site was created by template switching, with the cDNA bearing unique molecular identifiers. MiXCR was run by TCRdb on the 5' RACE reads, yielding one entry per CDR3 protein. The sample contains 1.5 million or so distinct CDR3 sequences, around a third of which appear only once. This clonotype was seen a few times. The antigen is unknown. This CDR3 is built from 13 residues. Germline lookup yields CDR1 MDHEN and CDR2 SYDVKM. V gave up 5 bases and J gave up 3 bases, with 11 bases separating them. The specimen was cord blood. The chain has TRBV28 and TRBJ2-7; unclear D gene. This sequence originates from a newborn girl in good health. CDR3 sequence reads: CASSLRFGYEQYF. The CDR3, as DNA: TGTGCCAGCAGTCTACGTTTTGGCTACGAGCAGTACTTC. The whole variable domain, filled in from reference TRBV28 and TRBJ2-7, reads DVKVTQSSRYLVKRTGEKVFLECVQDMDHENMFWYRQDPGLGLRLIYFSYDVKMKEKGDIPEGYSVSREKKERFSLILESASTNQTSMYLCASSLRFGYEQYFGPGTRLTVT.